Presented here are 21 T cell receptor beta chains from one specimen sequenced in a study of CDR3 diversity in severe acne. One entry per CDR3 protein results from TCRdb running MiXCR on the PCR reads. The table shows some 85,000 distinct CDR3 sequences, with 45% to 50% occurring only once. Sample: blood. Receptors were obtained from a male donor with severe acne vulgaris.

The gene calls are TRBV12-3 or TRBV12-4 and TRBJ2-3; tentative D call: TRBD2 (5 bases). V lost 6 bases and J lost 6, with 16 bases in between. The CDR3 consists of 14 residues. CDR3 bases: TGTGCCAGCAGCCGCCCCCATGGGGAGGATACGCAGTATTTT. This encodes CASSRPHGEDTQYF.

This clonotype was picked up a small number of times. The CDR3 sequence: CASSVLAGVYNEQYF. CDR3 in DNA: TGTGCCAGCAGCGTACTAGCGGGAGTCTACAATGAGCAGTATTTT. V is TRBV7-2 and J is TRBJ2-3, with 11 bases matching TRBD2. The CDR3 covers 15 residues. Germline loops: CDR1 SGHTA, CDR2 FQGNSA. The junction had 12 bases not matched to a gene; V was cut back by 5 bases and J by 11 bases.

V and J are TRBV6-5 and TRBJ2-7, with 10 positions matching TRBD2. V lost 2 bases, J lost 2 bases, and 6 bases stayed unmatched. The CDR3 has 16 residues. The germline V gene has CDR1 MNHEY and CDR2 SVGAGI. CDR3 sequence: CASSYHRTSGTYEQYF. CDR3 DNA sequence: TGTGCCAGCAGTTACCACAGGACTAGCGGAACCTACGAGCAGTACTTC.

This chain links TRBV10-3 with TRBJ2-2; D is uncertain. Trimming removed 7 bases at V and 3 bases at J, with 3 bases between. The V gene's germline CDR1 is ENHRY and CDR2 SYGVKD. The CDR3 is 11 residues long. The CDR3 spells CAITDTGELFF. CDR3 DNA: TGTGCCATCACCGACACCGGGGAGCTGTTTTTT.

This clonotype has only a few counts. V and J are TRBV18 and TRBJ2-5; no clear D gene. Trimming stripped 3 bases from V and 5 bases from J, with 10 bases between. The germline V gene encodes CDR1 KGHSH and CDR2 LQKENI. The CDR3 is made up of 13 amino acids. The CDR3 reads CASSPGPDETQYF. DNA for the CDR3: TGTGCCAGCTCACCTGGACCTGATGAGACCCAGTACTTC.

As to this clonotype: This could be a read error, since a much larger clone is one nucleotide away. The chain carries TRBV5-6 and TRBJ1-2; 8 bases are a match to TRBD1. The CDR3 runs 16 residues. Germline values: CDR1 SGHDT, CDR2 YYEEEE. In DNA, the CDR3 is TGTGCCAGCAGCTTGGTCGGACAGGGATATAACTATGGCCACACCTTC. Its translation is CASSLVGQGYNYGHTF.

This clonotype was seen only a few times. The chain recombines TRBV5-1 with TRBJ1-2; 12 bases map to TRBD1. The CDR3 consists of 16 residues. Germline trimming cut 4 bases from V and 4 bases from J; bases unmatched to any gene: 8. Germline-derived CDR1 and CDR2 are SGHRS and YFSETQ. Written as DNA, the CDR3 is TGCGCCAGCAGCCCCGGGACAGGGGGCCCCATCTATGGCTACACCTTC. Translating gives CASSPGTGGPIYGYTF.

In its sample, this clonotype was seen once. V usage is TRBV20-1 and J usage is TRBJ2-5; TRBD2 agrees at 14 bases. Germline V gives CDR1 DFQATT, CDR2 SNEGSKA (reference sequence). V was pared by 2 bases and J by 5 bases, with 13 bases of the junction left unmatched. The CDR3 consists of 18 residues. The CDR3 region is CSARKGGLAGVRGETQYF. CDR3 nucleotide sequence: TGCAGTGCTAGAAAGGGGGGACTAGCGGGAGTCAGGGGGGAGACCCAGTACTTC.

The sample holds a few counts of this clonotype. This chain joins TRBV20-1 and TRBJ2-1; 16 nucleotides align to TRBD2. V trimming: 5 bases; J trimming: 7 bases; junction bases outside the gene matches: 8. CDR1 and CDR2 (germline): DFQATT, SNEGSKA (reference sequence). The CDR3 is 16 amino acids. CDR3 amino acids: CSADPGLAGGANEQFF. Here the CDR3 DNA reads TGCAGTGCTGATCCGGGACTAGCGGGAGGGGCGAATGAGCAGTTCTTC.

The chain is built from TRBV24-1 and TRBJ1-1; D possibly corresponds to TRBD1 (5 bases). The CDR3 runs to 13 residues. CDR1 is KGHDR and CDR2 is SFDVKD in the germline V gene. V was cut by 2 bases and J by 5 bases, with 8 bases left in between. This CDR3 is CATSDSGGTEAFF. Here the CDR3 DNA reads TGTGCCACCAGTGATTCGGGGGGGACTGAAGCTTTCTTT.

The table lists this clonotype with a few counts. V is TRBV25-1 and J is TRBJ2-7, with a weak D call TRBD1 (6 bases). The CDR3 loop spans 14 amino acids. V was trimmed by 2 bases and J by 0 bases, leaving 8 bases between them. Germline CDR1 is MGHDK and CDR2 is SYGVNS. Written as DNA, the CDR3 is TGTGCCAGCAGTGAAGACAGGAGCTCCTACGAGCAGTACTTC. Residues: CASSEDRSSYEQYF.

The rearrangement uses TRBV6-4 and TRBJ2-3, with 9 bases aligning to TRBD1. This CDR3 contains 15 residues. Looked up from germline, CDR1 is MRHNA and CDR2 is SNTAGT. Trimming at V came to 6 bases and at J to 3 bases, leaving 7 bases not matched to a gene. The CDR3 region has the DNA TGTGCCAGCAGGACCGGGACAGGGCGAACAGATACGCAGTATTTT. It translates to CASRTGTGRTDTQYF.

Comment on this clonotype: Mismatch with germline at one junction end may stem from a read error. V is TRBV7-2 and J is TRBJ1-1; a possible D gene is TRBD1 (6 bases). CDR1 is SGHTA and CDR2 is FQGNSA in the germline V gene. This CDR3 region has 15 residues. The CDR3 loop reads CASGLEGTMNTEAFF. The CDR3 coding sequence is TGTGCCAGCGGCTTAGAGGGGACAATGAACACTGAAGCTTTCTTT.

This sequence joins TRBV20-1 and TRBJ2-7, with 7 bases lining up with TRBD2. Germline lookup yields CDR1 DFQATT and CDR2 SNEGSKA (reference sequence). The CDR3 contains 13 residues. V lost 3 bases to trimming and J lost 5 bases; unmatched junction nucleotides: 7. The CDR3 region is CSARTGGSHEQYF. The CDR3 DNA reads TGCAGTGCTAGGACTGGCGGGAGTCACGAGCAGTACTTC.

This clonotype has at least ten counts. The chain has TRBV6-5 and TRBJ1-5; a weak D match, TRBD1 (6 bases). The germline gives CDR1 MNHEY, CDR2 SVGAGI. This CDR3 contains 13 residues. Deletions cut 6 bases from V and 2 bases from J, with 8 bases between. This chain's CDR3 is CASRKGGNQPQHF. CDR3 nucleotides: TGTGCCAGCAGAAAGGGGGGCAATCAGCCCCAGCATTTT.

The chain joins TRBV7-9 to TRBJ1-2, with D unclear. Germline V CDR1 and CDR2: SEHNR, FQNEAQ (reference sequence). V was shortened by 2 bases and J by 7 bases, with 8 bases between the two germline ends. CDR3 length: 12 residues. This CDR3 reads CASSLNRPGYTF. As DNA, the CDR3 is TGTGCCAGCAGCTTAAATCGGCCTGGCTACACCTTC.

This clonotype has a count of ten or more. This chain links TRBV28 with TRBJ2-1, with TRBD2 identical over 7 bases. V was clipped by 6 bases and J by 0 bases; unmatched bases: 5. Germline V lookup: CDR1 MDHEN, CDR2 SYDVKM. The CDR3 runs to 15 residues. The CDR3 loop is CASRAGGSSYNEQFF. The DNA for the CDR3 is TGTGCCAGCAGGGCCGGCGGGAGCTCCTACAATGAGCAGTTCTTC.

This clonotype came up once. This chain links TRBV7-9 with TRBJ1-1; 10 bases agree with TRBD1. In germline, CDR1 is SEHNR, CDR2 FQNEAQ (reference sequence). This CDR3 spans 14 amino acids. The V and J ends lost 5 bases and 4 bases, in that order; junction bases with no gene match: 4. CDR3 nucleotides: TGTGCCAGCAGCCCGAGGACAGGGGGCACTGAAGCTTTCTTT. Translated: CASSPRTGGTEAFF.

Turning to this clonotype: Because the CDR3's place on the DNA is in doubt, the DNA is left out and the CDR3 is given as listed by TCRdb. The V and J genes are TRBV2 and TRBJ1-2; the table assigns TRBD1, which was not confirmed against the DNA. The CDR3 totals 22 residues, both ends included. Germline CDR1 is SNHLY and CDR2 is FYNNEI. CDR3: CASRASGRPSTSGQARGNGYTF.

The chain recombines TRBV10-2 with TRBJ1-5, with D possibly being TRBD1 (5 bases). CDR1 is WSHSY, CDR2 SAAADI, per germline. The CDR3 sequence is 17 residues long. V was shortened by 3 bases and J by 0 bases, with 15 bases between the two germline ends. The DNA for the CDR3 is TGCGCCAGCAGTGAAAAATTCTTGACAGATAGCAATCAGCCCCAGCATTTT. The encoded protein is CASSEKFLTDSNQPQHF.

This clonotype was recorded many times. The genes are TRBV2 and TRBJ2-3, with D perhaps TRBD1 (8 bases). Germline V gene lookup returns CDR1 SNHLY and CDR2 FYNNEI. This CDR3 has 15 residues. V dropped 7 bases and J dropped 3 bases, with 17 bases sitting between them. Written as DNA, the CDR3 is TGTGCCAGCACTCGGACAGGGAGGGGGACAGATACGCAGTATTTT. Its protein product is CASTRTGRGTDTQYF.